These T cell receptor beta chains were read from a single sample in a study of T cell repertoires in cytomegalovirus infection. TCRdb reprocessed the reads with MiXCR, giving one entry per CDR3 protein. Of 450,000 to 600,000 distinct CDR3 sequences in the sample, about 11% were seen once. Sequencing was carried out using PBMCs. The receptors were gathered from a human donor in good health (CMV status not recorded). Some clones in this sample may be carry-over from other donors' samples. The CDR3 runs from the conserved cysteine through the conserved F or W. The order of the fields is CDR3 protein, J gene, V gene.

CDR3 protein: CASKWREMDEQFF; J gene: TRBJ2-1; V gene: TRBV28
CDR3 protein: CASSLSSGVSTDTQYF; J gene: TRBJ2-3; V gene: TRBV18
CDR3 protein: CSARAGGDREQYF; J gene: TRBJ2-7; V gene: TRBV20-1
CDR3 protein: CVGGASNNSPLHF; J gene: TRBJ1-6; V gene: TRBV2
CDR3 protein: CASSLGGQNEKLFF; J gene: TRBJ1-4; V gene: TRBV12-3/TRBV12-4
CDR3 protein: CASSLGEQDSRGPDTQYF; J gene: TRBJ2-3; V gene: TRBV13
CDR3 protein: CASSELAGGRGTQYF; J gene: TRBJ2-5; V gene: TRBV2
CDR3 protein: CASSQEPRGHMNTEAFF; J gene: TRBJ1-1; V gene: TRBV4-2
CDR3 protein: CASSSDRAPSSYGYTF; J gene: TRBJ1-2; V gene: TRBV11-2
CDR3 protein: CAISEGGRPQETQYF; J gene: TRBJ2-5; V gene: TRBV10-3
CDR3 protein: CASSQSEGYQETQYF; J gene: TRBJ2-5; V gene: TRBV23-1
CDR3 protein: CASTSGGTTNEKLFF; J gene: TRBJ1-4; V gene: TRBV5-1
CDR3 protein: CASKDRGLAEAFF; J gene: TRBJ1-1; V gene: TRBV25-1
CDR3 protein: CASSHQLSSDNSPLHF; J gene: TRBJ1-6; V gene: TRBV23-1
CDR3 protein: CASSSIRLAGGDEQFF; J gene: TRBJ2-1; V gene: TRBV6-1
CDR3 protein: CATSRDRGREPQHF; J gene: TRBJ1-5; V gene: TRBV15
CDR3 protein: CASNDGPNYGYTF; J gene: TRBJ1-2; V gene: TRBV6-2/TRBV6-3
CDR3 protein: CASNEYETENYGYTF; J gene: TRBJ1-2; V gene: TRBV4-1
CDR3 protein: CASSPDRGDLLETQYF; J gene: TRBJ2-5; V gene: TRBV7-9
CDR3 protein: CSVLYGTGSDTQYF; J gene: TRBJ2-3; V gene: TRBV29-1
CDR3 protein: CASSFSTGLIEKLFF; J gene: TRBJ1-4; V gene: TRBV12-3/TRBV12-4
CDR3 protein: CSARDRDRVTGELFF; J gene: TRBJ2-2; V gene: TRBV20-1
CDR3 protein: CSVEGRGPYEQYF; J gene: TRBJ2-7; V gene: TRBV29-1
CDR3 protein: CSIGLGDSGNTIYF; J gene: TRBJ1-3; V gene: TRBV29-1
CDR3 protein: CASSSARQEPNSPLHF; J gene: TRBJ1-6; V gene: TRBV7-8
CDR3 protein: CASSLAGKRNTEAFF; J gene: TRBJ1-1; V gene: TRBV7-9
CDR3 protein: CASSLNGGAYNEQFF; J gene: TRBJ2-1; V gene: TRBV12-3/TRBV12-4
CDR3 protein: CASSPSGQGDTGELFF; J gene: TRBJ2-2; V gene: TRBV18
CDR3 protein: CSVKQGAGYTF; J gene: TRBJ1-2; V gene: TRBV20-1
CDR3 protein: CASSSEDGLTQHF; J gene: TRBJ1-5; V gene: TRBV5-1
CDR3 protein: CASRGQGDNEQFF; J gene: TRBJ2-1; V gene: TRBV12-3/TRBV12-4
CDR3 protein: CASSTRKQETQYF; J gene: TRBJ2-5; V gene: TRBV18
CDR3 protein: CASSVYGTKGDTQYF; J gene: TRBJ2-3; V gene: TRBV9
CDR3 protein: CASSYRGDGYTF; J gene: TRBJ1-2; V gene: TRBV6-6
CDR3 protein: CSAGNSGAEPYEQYF; J gene: TRBJ2-7; V gene: TRBV20-1
CDR3 protein: CASSLRGDNEQFF; J gene: TRBJ2-1; V gene: TRBV28
CDR3 protein: CASSRTLRGEAFF; J gene: TRBJ1-1; V gene: TRBV6-1
CDR3 protein: CASSSTSGDEKTAYGYTF; J gene: TRBJ1-2; V gene: TRBV6-5
CDR3 protein: CAISDGGAETQYF; J gene: TRBJ2-5; V gene: TRBV10-3
CDR3 protein: CATSESDQPQHF; J gene: TRBJ1-5; V gene: TRBV24-1
CDR3 protein: CATSGADTQYF; J gene: TRBJ2-3; V gene: TRBV24-1
CDR3 protein: CASSLQGAHPNEKLFF; J gene: TRBJ1-4; V gene: TRBV7-9
CDR3 protein: CASSFVGAREQYF; J gene: TRBJ2-7; V gene: TRBV12-3/TRBV12-4
CDR3 protein: CASSPRWTGEYNEQFF; J gene: TRBJ2-1; V gene: TRBV14
CDR3 protein: CASSFLSGGNQETQYF; J gene: TRBJ2-5; V gene: TRBV5-1
CDR3 protein: CASSRDILWDGYTF; J gene: TRBJ1-2; V gene: TRBV6-6
CDR3 protein: CASSSSKGSNQPQHF; J gene: TRBJ1-5; V gene: TRBV7-9
CDR3 protein: CASIWGTINYGYTF; J gene: TRBJ1-2; V gene: TRBV6-1
CDR3 protein: CASSSEQGRKGSYEQYF; J gene: TRBJ2-7; V gene: TRBV7-9
CDR3 protein: CASSPPGPTGDEQFF; J gene: TRBJ2-1; V gene: TRBV3-1
CDR3 protein: CSVDRTKNTEAFF; J gene: TRBJ1-1; V gene: TRBV29-1
CDR3 protein: CASSSPSSSGTEYGYTF; J gene: TRBJ1-2; V gene: TRBV28
CDR3 protein: CASSSHQVAPNTEAFF; J gene: TRBJ1-1; V gene: TRBV27
CDR3 protein: CATGVGGDSEQYF; J gene: TRBJ2-7; V gene: TRBV10-3
CDR3 protein: CASSLGIRNTEAFF; J gene: TRBJ1-1; V gene: TRBV7-9